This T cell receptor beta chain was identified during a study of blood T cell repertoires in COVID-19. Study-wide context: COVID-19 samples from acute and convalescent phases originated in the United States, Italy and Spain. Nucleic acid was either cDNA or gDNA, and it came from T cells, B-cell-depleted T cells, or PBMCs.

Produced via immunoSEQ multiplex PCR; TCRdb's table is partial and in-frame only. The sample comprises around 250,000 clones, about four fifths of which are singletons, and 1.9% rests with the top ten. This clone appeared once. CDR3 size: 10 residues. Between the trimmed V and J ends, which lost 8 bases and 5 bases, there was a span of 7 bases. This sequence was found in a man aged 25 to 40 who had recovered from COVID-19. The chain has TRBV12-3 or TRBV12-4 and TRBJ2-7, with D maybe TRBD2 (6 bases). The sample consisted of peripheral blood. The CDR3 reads CASAGHEQYF. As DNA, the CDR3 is TGTGCCAGCGCGGGGCACGAGCAGTACTTC.